This entry concerns a single T cell receptor beta chain. Its antigen is unknown. Patients with Susac syndrome met diagnostic criteria that were recently defined for definite or probable disease. These data originate in a study of CD8 T cells in Susac syndrome. When the RNA was reverse transcribed, random hexamers were used with an input of about 0.5 to 1 ug. The CDR3 of TCR beta was amplified by immunoSEQ multiplex PCR across 54 Vbeta and 13 Jbeta. MiXCR, applied by TCRdb to the immunoSEQ multiplex PCR reads, yields one record per CDR3 protein. This sample has fewer than 85,000 distinct CDR3 sequences; more than 85% occur once, and the top ten carry under 0.5%. The CDR3 is made up of 13 amino acids. The V end was cut by 8 bases, the J end by 4 bases, with 15 bases between. The V gene's germline CDR1 is MNHEY and CDR2 SMNVEV (reference sequence). Points from the study as a whole: The study conceded that relatively few individuals underwent its TCR sequencing and HLA analysis. In TEMRA cells and active patients, CD8+ clonal expansion in Susac reached its peak.

Sequencing input: CD8+ T cells from PBMCs. The chain recombines TRBV27 with TRBJ2-7; D is possibly TRBD1 (5 bases). The sequence derives from a human donor with Susac syndrome. CDR3 sequence (DNA): TGTGCCAGCGGGCCAGGACACAATTACGAGCAGTACTTC. This encodes CASGPGHNYEQYF.